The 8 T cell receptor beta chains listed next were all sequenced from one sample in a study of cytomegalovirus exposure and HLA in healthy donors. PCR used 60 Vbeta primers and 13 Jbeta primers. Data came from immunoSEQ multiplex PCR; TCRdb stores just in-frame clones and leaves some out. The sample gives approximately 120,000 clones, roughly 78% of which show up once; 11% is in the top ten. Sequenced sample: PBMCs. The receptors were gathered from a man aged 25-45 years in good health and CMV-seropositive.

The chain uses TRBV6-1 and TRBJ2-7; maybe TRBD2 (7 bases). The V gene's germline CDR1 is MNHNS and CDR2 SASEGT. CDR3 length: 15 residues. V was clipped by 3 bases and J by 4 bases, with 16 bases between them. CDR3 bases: TGTGCCAGCAGTGAGGGACATTCTAGCGGTTACGAGCAGTACTTC. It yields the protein CASSEGHSSGYEQYF.

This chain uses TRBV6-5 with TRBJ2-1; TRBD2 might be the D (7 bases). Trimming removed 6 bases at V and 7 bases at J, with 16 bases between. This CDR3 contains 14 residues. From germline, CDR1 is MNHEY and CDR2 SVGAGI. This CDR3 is CASRGGGSANEQFF. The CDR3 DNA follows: TGTGCCAGCAGGGGGGGCGGGAGTGCAAATGAGCAGTTCTTC.

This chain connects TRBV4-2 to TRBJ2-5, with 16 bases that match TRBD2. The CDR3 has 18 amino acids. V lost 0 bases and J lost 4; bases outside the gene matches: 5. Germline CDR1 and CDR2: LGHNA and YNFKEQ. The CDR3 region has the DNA TGTGCCAGCAGCCAAGACCTCGGGACTAGCGGGAGGGGAGAGACCCAGTACTTC. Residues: CASSQDLGTSGRGETQYF.

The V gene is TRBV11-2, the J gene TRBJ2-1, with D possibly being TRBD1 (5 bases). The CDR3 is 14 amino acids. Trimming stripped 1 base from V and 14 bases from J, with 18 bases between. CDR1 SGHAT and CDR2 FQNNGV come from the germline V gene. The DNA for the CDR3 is TGTGCCAGCAGCTTAGGGTGGGGCCCCCGGCGTGAGTTCTTC. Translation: CASSLGWGPRREFF. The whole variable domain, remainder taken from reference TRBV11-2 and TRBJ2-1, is EAGVAQSPRYKIIEKRQSVAFWCNPISGHATLYWYQQILGQGPKLLIQFQNNGVVDDSQLPKDRFSAERLKGVDSTLKIQPAKLEDSAVYLCASSLGWGPRREFFGPGTRLTVL.

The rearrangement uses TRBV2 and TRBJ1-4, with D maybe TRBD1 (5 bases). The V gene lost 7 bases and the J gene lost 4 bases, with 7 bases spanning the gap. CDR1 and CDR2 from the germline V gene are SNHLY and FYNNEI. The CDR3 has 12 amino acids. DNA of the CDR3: TGTGCCAGCAAGGGGATTAATGAAAAACTGTTTTTT. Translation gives CASKGINEKLFF.

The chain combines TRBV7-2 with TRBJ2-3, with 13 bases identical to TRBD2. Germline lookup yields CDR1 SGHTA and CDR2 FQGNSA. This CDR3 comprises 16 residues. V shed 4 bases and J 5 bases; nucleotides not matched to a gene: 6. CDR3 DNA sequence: TGTGCCAGCAGCTCCAGGACTAGCGGGAGTGTAGATACGCAGTATTTT. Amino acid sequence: CASSSRTSGSVDTQYF.

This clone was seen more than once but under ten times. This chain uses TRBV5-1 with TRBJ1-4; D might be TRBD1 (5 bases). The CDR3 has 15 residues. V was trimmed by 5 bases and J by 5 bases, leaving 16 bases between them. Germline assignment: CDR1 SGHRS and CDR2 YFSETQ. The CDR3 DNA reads TGCGCCAGCAGGATAACAGGCGATATAAATGAAAAACTGTTTTTT. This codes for CASRITGDINEKLFF.

The CDR3 is CASSRIGGYTEAFF. The CDR3 DNA sequence: TGTGCCAGCAGCCGAATAGGAGGATACACTGAAGCTTTCTTT. This chain links TRBV7-2 with TRBJ1-1; D unresolved. Germline assignment: CDR1 SGHTA and CDR2 FQGNSA. This CDR3 spans 14 amino acids. The V end lost 5 bases, the J end lost 3 bases, and 13 bases lay between the germline ends.